Presented here are 3 T cell receptor beta chains from one specimen sequenced in a study of cytomegalovirus exposure and HLA in healthy donors. The repertoire was sequenced with immunoSEQ multiplex PCR; TCRdb's copy has only in-frame clones and lacks some. The sample yields under 200,000 clones, about 90% seen once. The specimen sequenced was PBMCs. Receptors were obtained from a woman aged 18-30 years in good health and CMV-seropositive.

The CDR3 nucleotides are TGTGCCGGACGACTAGCGGACACAGATACGCAGTATTTT. Its protein product is CAGRLADTDTQYF. V and J are TRBV6-6 and TRBJ2-3; TRBD2 agrees at 9 bases. CDR3 length: 13 residues. V dropped 11 bases and J dropped 2; count of bases not matched to a gene: 5. Germline loops: CDR1 MNHNY, CDR2 SVGAGI (reference sequence).

The J gene is TRBJ2-1, the V gene TRBV25-1; no definite D call. Germline assignment: CDR1 MGHDK and CDR2 SYGVNS. The CDR3 consists of 11 residues. V was clipped by 4 bases and J by 7 bases, with 5 bases between them. CDR3 sequence reads: CASSVQNEQFF. CDR3 bases: TGTGCCAGCAGTGTTCAGAATGAGCAGTTCTTC.

The chain is built from TRBV5-8 and TRBJ2-1; 8 bases fit TRBD1. The V gene's germline CDR1 is SGHTS and CDR2 YDEGEE. The CDR3 runs to 15 residues. V trimming: 6 bases; J trimming: 0 bases; junction bases outside the gene matches: 5. The CDR3 here is CASIRDRSSYNEQFF. The CDR3 DNA follows: TGTGCCAGCATTAGGGACAGGAGCTCCTACAATGAGCAGTTCTTC.